These T cell receptor beta chains were read from a single sample in a study of CXCR3-negative and CXCR3-positive naive CD8 T cells. TCRdb processed the 5' RACE reads again and assigns one entry to each CDR3 protein, with no DNA. The sample's table shows around 60,000 distinct CDR3 sequences. Input material: naive CXCR3+ CD8+ T cells from blood. The receptor set was obtained from a human donor in good health. Some clones in this sample may be carry-over from other donors' samples. The CDR3 runs from the conserved cysteine through the conserved F or W.

V: TRBV29-1; J: TRBJ2-3; CDR3: CSVGLIAGGLPDTQYF
V: TRBV4-2; J: TRBJ1-1; CDR3: CASRTFHMNTEAFF
V: TRBV7-6; J: TRBJ2-6; CDR3: CASRAGTGSGANVLTF
V: TRBV28; J: TRBJ1-2; CDR3: CASSSAPLDRAGGYTF
V: TRBV6-1; J: TRBJ2-7; CDR3: CACSGGTYEQYF
V: TRBV3-1; J: TRBJ2-5; CDR3: CASSQPGQAAEETQYF
V: TRBV7-9; J: TRBJ1-2; CDR3: CASSPRDSLSYTF
V: TRBV6-4; J: TRBJ1-6; CDR3: CASSDSGEGSSPLHF
V: TRBV7-3; J: TRBJ2-7; CDR3: CASSPSTESYEQYF
V: TRBV12-3/TRBV12-4; J: TRBJ1-1; CDR3: CASSRTGETEAFF
V: TRBV5-1; J: TRBJ2-5; CDR3: CASSLWGSDRVEQETQYF
V: TRBV7-9; J: TRBJ2-4; CDR3: CASSTSVGGRFYIQYF
V: TRBV13; J: TRBJ2-1; CDR3: CASSLSQGFWNEQFF
V: TRBV7-9; J: TRBJ2-7; CDR3: CASSTRDAPYEQYF
V: TRBV27; J: TRBJ2-7; CDR3: CASTSVPGQDEQYF
V: TRBV6-2/TRBV6-3; J: TRBJ2-7; CDR3: CASSSLWGYEQYF
V: TRBV12-3/TRBV12-4; J: TRBJ1-2; CDR3: CASSYDRVGHGYTF
V: TRBV6-6; J: TRBJ2-7; CDR3: CATLNTGAEQYF
V: TRBV7-9; J: TRBJ2-7; CDR3: CASSSPGTGNYEQYF
V: TRBV9; J: TRBJ1-5; CDR3: CASSETGGGSNQPQHF
V: TRBV12-5; J: TRBJ2-5; CDR3: CASAERDGEETQYF
V: TRBV28; J: TRBJ2-3; CDR3: CASSIPPQGKTQYF
V: TRBV4-3; J: TRBJ1-2; CDR3: CASSQVRFYGYTF
V: TRBV6-5; J: TRBJ2-5; CDR3: CASSYSRTTPVETQYF
V: TRBV3-1; J: TRBJ2-7; CDR3: CASSPGTGYEQYF
V: TRBV4-2; J: TRBJ2-2; CDR3: CASSQVPNTGELFF
V: TRBV12-3/TRBV12-4; J: TRBJ2-1; CDR3: CASSPPGYHNEQFF
V: TRBV10-3; J: TRBJ1-1; CDR3: CAISESMNTEAFF
V: TRBV7-3; J: TRBJ1-2; CDR3: CASSQGQGSSYGYTF
V: TRBV7-9; J: TRBJ2-2; CDR3: CASSLAIGPPGELFF
V: TRBV4-3; J: TRBJ2-2; CDR3: CASSQVTGSAGELFF
V: TRBV29-1; J: TRBJ2-2; CDR3: CSVRLAGILVDTGELFF
V: TRBV7-9; J: TRBJ1-1; CDR3: CASRRTWGAFF
V: TRBV29-1; J: TRBJ2-7; CDR3: CSVELVLGSYEQYF
V: TRBV6-4; J: TRBJ2-7; CDR3: CASSDSPSGGSYEQYF
V: TRBV12-3/TRBV12-4; J: TRBJ2-2; CDR3: CASSLSRGELFF
V: TRBV29-1; J: TRBJ2-3; CDR3: CSVQTGLLPDTQYF
V: TRBV10-3; J: TRBJ2-5; CDR3: CAISTTLADQETQYF
V: TRBV6-5; J: TRBJ1-4; CDR3: CASSLGTAGLNEKLFF
V: TRBV9; J: TRBJ2-7; CDR3: CASSTNYEQYF
V: TRBV7-6; J: TRBJ2-1; CDR3: CASSLGVSRNEQFF
V: TRBV3-1; J: TRBJ2-3; CDR3: CASSQKSLSKGVAKDTQYF
V: TRBV4-3; J: TRBJ2-7; CDR3: CASSQDRTGTYEQYF
V: TRBV6-2/TRBV6-3; J: TRBJ2-5; CDR3: CASSFYTGETQYF
V: TRBV6-6; J: TRBJ2-7; CDR3: CASSYLTGNYEQYF
V: TRBV15; J: TRBJ2-3; CDR3: CATSRDSHVTSAHDTQYF
V: TRBV7-2; J: TRBJ2-7; CDR3: CASSPSKGSSYEQYF
V: TRBV7-2; J: TRBJ2-5; CDR3: CASSLGTAQETQYF
V: TRBV18; J: TRBJ2-7; CDR3: CASSPPWADEQYF
V: TRBV7-9; J: TRBJ1-4; CDR3: CASSATDATNEKLFF
V: TRBV7-6; J: TRBJ2-7; CDR3: CASSLEAGPSYEQYF
V: TRBV20-1; J: TRBJ2-1; CDR3: CSDRVYNEQFF
V: TRBV5-1; J: TRBJ2-5; CDR3: CASSSTTGGPQETQYF